This T cell receptor (beta chain) is drawn from a study of blood T cell repertoires in COVID-19. Background on the study: Sources were T cells, B-cell-depleted T cells, or PBMCs; the material itself was cDNA or gDNA.

In assigning cohorts, the study relied on participant-reported clinical history. V gave up 0 bases and J gave up 10 bases, with 16 bases separating them. This CDR3 comprises 16 residues. The germline gives CDR1 ENHRY, CDR2 SYGVKD. Here immunoSEQ multiplex PCR was the method, and the copy in TCRdb shows in-frame clones only, minus some. The sample contains about 220,000 clones, 87% of which appear only once. The sample was PBMCs or T cells enriched from blood (not recorded which). The receptor was isolated from a woman aged 30 to 39 with acute COVID-19. The chain joins TRBV10-3 to TRBJ1-6, with D hard to call. CDR3 region: CAISESIFRVGSPLHF. In DNA form, the CDR3 reads TGTGCCATCAGTGAGTCGATATTCCGGGTTGGGTCACCCCTCCACTTT.